This TCR beta chain was found in a study of T cells and Merkel cell carcinoma outcomes (dated by TCRdb to 2020 to 2022). Study-wide context: The study looked at whether the tumor T-cell repertoire and T-cell density could predict clinical outcome in patients with Merkel cell carcinoma. Findings and caveats that apply to the study as a whole: The combination of T-cell repertoire features and T-cell density was reported to predict clinical outcomes in patients with Merkel cell carcinoma.

CDR1 KGHSH and CDR2 LQKENI are derived from the germline V gene. V is shortened by 3 bases, J by 1 base, and the region joining them spans 18 bases. The CDR3, cysteine through phenylalanine, is 17 amino acids long. The retained sequence is limited to the CDR3, 51 bases, with the frame set at the first base. Notes on this clone: Its antigen is currently not known. One base away there is no much larger clone; base qualities are not given.

The samples were obtained from people who had Merkel cell carcinoma. Library prep was done by the immunoSEQ multiplex PCR assay. Held by TCRdb, this immuneACCESS table contains in-frame sequences only and omits some clones. Under half of the omission traces to an unresolved V gene where checked; the cause of the rest is unknown. This sample comprises roughly 11,000 clones, nearly 97% of them detected only once. The ten most abundant clones make up approximately 1% of the sample. The sample comprised tumor tissue from Merkel cell carcinoma. This TCR derives from a human donor with Merkel cell carcinoma. The chain is assembled from TRBV18 and TRBJ2-5; TRBD2 is possibly the D segment (5 matching bases). The CDR3 protein sequence reads: CASSPVYGVSVQETQYF. The nucleotide sequence is given as TGTGCCAGCTCACCCGTCTACGGGGTCTCGGTCCAAGAGACCCAGTACTTC.